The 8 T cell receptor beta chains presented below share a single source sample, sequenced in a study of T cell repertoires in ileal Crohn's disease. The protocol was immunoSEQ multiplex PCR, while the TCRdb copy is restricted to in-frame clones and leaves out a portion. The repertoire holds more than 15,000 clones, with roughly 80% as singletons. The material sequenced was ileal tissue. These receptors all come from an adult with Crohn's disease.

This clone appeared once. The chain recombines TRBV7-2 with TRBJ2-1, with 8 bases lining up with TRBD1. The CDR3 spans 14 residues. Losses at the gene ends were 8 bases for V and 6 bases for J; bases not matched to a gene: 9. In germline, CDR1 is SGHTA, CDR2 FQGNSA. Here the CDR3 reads CASGDDRGRNEQFF. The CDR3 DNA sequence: TGTGCCAGCGGAGACGACAGGGGTCGCAATGAGCAGTTCTTC.

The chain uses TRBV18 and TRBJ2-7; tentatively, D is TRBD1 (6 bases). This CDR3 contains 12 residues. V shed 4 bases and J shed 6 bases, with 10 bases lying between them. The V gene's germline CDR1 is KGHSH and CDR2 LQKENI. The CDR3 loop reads CASSLGQLEQYF. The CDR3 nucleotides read TGTGCCAGCTCACTAGGACAGCTCGAGCAGTACTTC.

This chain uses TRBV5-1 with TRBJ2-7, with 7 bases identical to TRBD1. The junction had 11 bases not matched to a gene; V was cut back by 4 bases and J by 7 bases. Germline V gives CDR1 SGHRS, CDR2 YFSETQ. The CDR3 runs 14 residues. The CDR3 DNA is TGCGCCAGCAGCGTGGGACAGTCGTTGGTGGAGCAGTACTTC. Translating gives CASSVGQSLVEQYF.

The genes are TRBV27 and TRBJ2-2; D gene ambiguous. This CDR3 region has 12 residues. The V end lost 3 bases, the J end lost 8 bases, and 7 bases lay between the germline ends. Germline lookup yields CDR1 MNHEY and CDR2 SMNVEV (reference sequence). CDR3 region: CASSFTTGELFF. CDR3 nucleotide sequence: TGTGCCAGCAGTTTCACAACAGGGGAGCTGTTTTTT.

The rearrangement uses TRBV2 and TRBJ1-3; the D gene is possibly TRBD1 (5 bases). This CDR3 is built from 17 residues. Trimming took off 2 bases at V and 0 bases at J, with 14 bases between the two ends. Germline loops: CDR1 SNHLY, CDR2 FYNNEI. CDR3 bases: TGTGCCAGCAGTGAAAGGAGACAGATCCTCTCTGGAAACACCATATATTTT. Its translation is CASSERRQILSGNTIYF.

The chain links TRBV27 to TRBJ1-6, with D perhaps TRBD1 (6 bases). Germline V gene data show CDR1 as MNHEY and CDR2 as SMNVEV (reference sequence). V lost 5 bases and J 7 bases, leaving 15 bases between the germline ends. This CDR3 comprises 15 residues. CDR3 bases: TGTGCCAGCAGTGGGGACATACAGCTGAATTCACCCCTCCACTTT. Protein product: CASSGDIQLNSPLHF.

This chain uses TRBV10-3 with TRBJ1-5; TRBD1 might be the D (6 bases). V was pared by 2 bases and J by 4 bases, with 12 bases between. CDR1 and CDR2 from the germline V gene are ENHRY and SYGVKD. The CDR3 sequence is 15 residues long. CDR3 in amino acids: CAISEGQTSNQPQHF. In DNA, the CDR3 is TGTGCCATCAGTGAGGGACAGACGAGTAATCAGCCCCAGCATTTT.

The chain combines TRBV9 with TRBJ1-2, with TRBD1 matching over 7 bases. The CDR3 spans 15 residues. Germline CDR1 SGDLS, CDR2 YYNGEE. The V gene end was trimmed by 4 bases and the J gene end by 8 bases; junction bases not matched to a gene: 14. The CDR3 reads CASSPGGGLSGGYTF. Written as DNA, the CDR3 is TGTGCCAGCAGCCCCGGAGGGGGCCTTTCTGGGGGCTACACCTTC. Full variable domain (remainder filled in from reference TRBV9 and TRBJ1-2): DSGVTQTPKHLITATGQRVTLRCSPRSGDLSVYWYQQSLDQGLQFLIQYYNGEERAKGNILERFSAQQFPDLHSELNLSSLELGDSALYFCASSPGGGLSGGYTFGSGTRLTVV.